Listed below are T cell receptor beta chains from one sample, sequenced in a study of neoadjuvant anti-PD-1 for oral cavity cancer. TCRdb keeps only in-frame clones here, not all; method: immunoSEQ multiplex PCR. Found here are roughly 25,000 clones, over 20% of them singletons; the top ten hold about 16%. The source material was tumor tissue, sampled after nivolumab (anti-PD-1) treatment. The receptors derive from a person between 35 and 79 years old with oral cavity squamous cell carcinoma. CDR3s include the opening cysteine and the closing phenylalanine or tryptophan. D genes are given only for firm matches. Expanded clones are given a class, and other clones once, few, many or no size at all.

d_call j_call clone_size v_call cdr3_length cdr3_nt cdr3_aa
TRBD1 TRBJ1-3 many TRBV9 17 TGTGCCAGCAGCGTATCCGGGACAGGGTTCTCTGGAAACACCATATATTTT CASSVSGTGFSGNTIYF
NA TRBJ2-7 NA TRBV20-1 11 TGCAGTGCGAAAACAGGTTACGAGCAGTACTTC CSAKTGYEQYF
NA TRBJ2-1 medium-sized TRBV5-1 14 TGCGCCAGCAGCTTGGTTCAGACTGACAATGAGCAGTTCTTC CASSLVQTDNEQFF
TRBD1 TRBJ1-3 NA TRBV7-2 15 TGTGCCAGCAGCCTGGACAGGGTATCTGGAAACACCATATATTTT CASSLDRVSGNTIYF
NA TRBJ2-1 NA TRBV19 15 TGTGCCAGTAGTATTAGCCTATCCACCTACAATGAGCAGTTCTTC CASSISLSTYNEQFF
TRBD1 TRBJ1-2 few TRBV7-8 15 TGTGCCAGCAGCTTTGTTGGGACAGGGGGCTATGGCTACACCTTC CASSFVGTGGYGYTF
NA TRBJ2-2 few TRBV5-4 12 TGTGCCATGAAAGCCCGCACCGGGGAGCTGTTTTTT CAMKARTGELFF
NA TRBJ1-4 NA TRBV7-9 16 TGTGCCAGCAGCAGTAACAGGGTCGCAACTAATGAAAAACTGTTTTTT CASSSNRVATNEKLFF
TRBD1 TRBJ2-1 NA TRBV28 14 TGTGCCAGCAGAGTACAGGGGATCTACAATGAGCAGTTCTTC CASRVQGIYNEQFF
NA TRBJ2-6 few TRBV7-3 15 TGTGCCAGCAGACCTGAGAGCTCTGGGGCCAACGTCCTGACTTTC CASRPESSGANVLTF
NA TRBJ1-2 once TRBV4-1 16 TGCGCCAGCAGCCAAGCTTCCGGGACTCAAAACTATGGCTACACCTTC CASSQASGTQNYGYTF
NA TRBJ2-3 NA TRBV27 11 TGTGCCATTCGACGGGCAGATACGCAGTATTTT CAIRRADTQYF
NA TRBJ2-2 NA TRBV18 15 TGTGCCAGCTCACCACAAAAACAGGGTACCGGGGAGCTGTTTTTT CASSPQKQGTGELFF
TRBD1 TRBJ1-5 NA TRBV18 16 TGTGCCAGCTCACCTACCAGACAGGGATTCAATCAGCCCCAGCATTTT CASSPTRQGFNQPQHF
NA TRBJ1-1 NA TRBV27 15 TGTGCCAGCAGTTTTACGGGGCAGGGGACTTCTGAAGCTTTCTTT CASSFTGQGTSEAFF
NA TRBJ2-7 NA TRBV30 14 TGTGCCTGGAGTCTAACTTTTCCACAGGGCGAGCAGTACTTC CAWSLTFPQGEQYF
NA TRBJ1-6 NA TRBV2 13 TGTGCCAGCAGATTAGTGGGGAATTCACCCCTCCACTTT CASRLVGNSPLHF
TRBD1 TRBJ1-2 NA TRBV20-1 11 TGCAGTGCTACCGACAGGGGAGGCTACACCTTC CSATDRGGYTF
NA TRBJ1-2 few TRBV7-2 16 TGTGCCAGCAGCTTGGCAGGGAGTTCATTTCGCTATGGCTACACCTTC CASSLAGSSFRYGYTF
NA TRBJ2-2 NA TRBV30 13 TGTGCCTGGAGCCCCGGGACATCCGGGGAGCTGTTTTTT CAWSPGTSGELFF
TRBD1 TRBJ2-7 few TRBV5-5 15 TGTGCCAGCAGATCTAAACCGGGACAGGGCGGAGAGCAGTACTTC CASRSKPGQGGEQYF
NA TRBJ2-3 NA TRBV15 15 TGTGCCACCAGCAGAGAGGGCAGGGTCACAGATACGCAGTATTTT CATSREGRVTDTQYF
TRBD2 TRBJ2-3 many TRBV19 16 TGTGCCAGTAGTACGAGCGGGGGGCGCGGGGAAGATACGCAGTATTTT CASSTSGGRGEDTQYF
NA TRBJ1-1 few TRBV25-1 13 TGTGCCAGCAGTGTGAGTCCGGGGACTGAAGCTTTCTTT CASSVSPGTEAFF
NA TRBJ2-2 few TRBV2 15 TGTGCCAGCAGTGCTGACATACCCAGATCCGGGGAGCTGTTTTTT CASSADIPRSGELFF
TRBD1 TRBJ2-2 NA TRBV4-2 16 TGTGCCAGCAGCCCCACACCGGGACAGGGACCCGGGGAGCTGTTTTTT CASSPTPGQGPGELFF
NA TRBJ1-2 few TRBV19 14 TGTGCCAGTAGTATGGTGGGCAGGGCAGGAGGCTACACCTTC CASSMVGRAGGYTF
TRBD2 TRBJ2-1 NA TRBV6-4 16 TGTGCCAGCAGTGACCTAGCGGGAGGGGATTACAATGAGCAGTTCTTC CASSDLAGGDYNEQFF
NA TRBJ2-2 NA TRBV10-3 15 TGTGCCATACCTGACGCCGCCGGGAACACCGGGGAGCTGTTTTTT CAIPDAAGNTGELFF
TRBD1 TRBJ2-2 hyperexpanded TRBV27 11 TGTGCCTCAGGGGGCACCGGGGAGCTGTTTTTT CASGGTGELFF
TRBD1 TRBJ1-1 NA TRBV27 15 TGTGCCAGCAGTACCGGGACAGGGGGTGATACTGAAGCTTTCTTT CASSTGTGGDTEAFF
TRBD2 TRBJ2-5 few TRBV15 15 TGTGCCACCAGCAGACCCGCTAGCGGAGAAGAGACCCAGTACTTC CATSRPASGEETQYF
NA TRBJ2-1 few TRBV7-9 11 TGTGCCAGCAGCCCTTACAATGAGCAGTTCTTC CASSPYNEQFF
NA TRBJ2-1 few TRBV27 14 TGTGCCAGCAGTCGCGGAATTGGGGTCAATGAGCAGTTCTTC CASSRGIGVNEQFF
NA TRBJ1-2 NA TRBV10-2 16 TGCGCCAGCAGTGTGGGGGTACTTTCTCGGCGGTATGGCTACACCTTC CASSVGVLSRRYGYTF
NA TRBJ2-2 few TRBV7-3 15 TGTGCCAGCAGCTTATACGCGACCTCAACCGGGGAGCTGTTTTTT CASSLYATSTGELFF
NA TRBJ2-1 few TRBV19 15 TGTGCCAGTAGTATTAGGCTAGGGAGCTACAATGAGCAGTTCTTC CASSIRLGSYNEQFF
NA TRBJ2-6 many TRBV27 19 TGTGCCAGCAGTCCCACCCTACAGCGGAGCCCATCTGGGGCCAACGTCCTGACTTTC CASSPTLQRSPSGANVLTF
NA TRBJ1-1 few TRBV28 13 TGTGCCAGCAGTTTAATAGTTAACACTGAAGCTTTCTTT CASSLIVNTEAFF
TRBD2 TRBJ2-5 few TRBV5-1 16 TGCGCCAGCAGCTTGGTGGGTAGCGGGGGGAAAGAGACCCAGTACTTC CASSLVGSGGKETQYF
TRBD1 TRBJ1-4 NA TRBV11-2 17 TGTGCCAGCAGCTACGGGACAGGGAAGATTACTAATGAAAAACTGTTTTTT CASSYGTGKITNEKLFF
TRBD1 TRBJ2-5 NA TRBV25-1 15 TGTGCCAGCAGTGATAGTACAGGGGTCCTAGAGACCCAGTACTTC CASSDSTGVLETQYF
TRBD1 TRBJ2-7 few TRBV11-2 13 TGTGCCAGCAGCCTGTTCCGGGACAGCGAGCAGTACTTC CASSLFRDSEQYF
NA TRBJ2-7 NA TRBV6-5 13 TGTGCCAGCAGTACCTGGACAGACTTGGCCCTTTTGTTC CASSTWTDLALLF